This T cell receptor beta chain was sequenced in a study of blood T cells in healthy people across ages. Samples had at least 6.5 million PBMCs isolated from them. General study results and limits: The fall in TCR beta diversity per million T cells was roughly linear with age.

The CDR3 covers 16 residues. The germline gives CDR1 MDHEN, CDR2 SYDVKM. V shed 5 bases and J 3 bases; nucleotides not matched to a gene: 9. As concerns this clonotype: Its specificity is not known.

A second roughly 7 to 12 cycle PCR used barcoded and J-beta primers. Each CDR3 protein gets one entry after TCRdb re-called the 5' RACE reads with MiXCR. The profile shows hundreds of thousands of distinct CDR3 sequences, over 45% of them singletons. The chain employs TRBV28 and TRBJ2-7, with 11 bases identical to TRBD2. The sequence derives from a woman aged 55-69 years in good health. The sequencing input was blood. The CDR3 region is CASSVNTGTSGYEQYF. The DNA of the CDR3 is TGTGCCAGCAGTGTTAACACCGGGACTAGCGGCTACGAGCAGTACTTC.